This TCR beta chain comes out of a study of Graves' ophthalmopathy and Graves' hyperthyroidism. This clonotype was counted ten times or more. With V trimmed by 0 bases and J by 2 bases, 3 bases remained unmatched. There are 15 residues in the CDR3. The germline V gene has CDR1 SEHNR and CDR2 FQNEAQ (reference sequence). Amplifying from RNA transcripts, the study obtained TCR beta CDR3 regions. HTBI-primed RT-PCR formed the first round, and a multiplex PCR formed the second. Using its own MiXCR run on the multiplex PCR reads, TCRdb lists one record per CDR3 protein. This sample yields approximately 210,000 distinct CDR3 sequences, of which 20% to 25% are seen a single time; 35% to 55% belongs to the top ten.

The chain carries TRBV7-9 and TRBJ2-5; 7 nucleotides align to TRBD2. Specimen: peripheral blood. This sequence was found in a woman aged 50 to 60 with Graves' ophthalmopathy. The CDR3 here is CASSLARGIQETQYF. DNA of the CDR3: TGTGCCAGCAGCTTAGCGCGGGGGATACAAGAGACCCAGTACTTC.